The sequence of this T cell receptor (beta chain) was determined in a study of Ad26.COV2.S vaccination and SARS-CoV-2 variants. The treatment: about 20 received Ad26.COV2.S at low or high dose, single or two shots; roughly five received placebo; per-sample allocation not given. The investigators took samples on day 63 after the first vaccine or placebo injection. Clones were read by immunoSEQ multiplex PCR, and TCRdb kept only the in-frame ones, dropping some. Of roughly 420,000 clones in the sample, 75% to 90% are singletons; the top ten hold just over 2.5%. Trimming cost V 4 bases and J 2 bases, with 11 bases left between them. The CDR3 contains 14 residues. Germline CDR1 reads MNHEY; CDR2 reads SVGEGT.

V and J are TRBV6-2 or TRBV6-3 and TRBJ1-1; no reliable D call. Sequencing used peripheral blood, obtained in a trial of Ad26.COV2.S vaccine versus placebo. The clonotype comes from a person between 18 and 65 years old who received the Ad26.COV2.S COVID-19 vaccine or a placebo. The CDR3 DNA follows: TGTGCCAGCAGTTCCACCACAAGCAACACTGAAGCTTTCTTT. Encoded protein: CASSSTTSNTEAFF.